Listed below are T cell receptor beta chains from one sample, sequenced in a study of cytomegalovirus exposure and HLA in healthy donors. Produced via immunoSEQ multiplex PCR; TCRdb's table is partial and in-frame only. The repertoire holds 150,000 to 180,000 clones, with about four fifths as singletons. Sample: PBMCs. The receptors originated from a man between 18 and 35 years old in good health and CMV-seronegative. Both conserved end residues are part of each CDR3. The D gene is left open where the match is weak. Clone size appears in some rows only: once, few, many, or a class for an expanded clone.

clone_size | j_call | d_call | v_call | cdr3_nt | cdr3_aa
NA | TRBJ2-7 | NA | TRBV6-1 | TGTGCCAGCAGAAACAGCCCGACCTACGAGCAGTACTTC | CASRNSPTYEQYF
NA | TRBJ1-4 | NA | TRBV28 | TGTGCCAGCAGTCCCCCTGCAACTAATGAAAAACTGTTTTTT | CASSPPATNEKLFF
NA | TRBJ2-3 | NA | TRBV25-1 | TGTGCCAGCAGTGAATTTACCAGGGGAGCCACAGATACGCAGTATTTT | CASSEFTRGATDTQYF
NA | TRBJ2-5 | TRBD2 | TRBV19 | TGTGCCAGTAGCCCTAGCGGGCCACAAGAGACCCAGTACTTC | CASSPSGPQETQYF
NA | TRBJ2-6 | NA | TRBV6-1 | TGTGCCAGCAGCCTAGACCGCTCTGGGGCCAACGGCCTGACTTTC | CASSLDRSGANGLTF
NA | TRBJ2-1 | TRBD1 | TRBV4-3 | TGCGCCAGCAGCCAGGACGGTTTCCCGGGACAGGTGTCGGATGAGCAGTTCTTC | CASSQDGFPGQVSDEQFF
few | TRBJ2-4 | TRBD2 | TRBV7-2 | TGTGCCAGCAGCATAAGGACTAGCGGGGTGGTTCGAGACATTCAGTACTTC | CASSIRTSGVVRDIQYF
NA | TRBJ1-2 | TRBD1 | TRBV28 | TGTGCCAGCAGCCCCGACAGGGGGGGTTACACCTTC | CASSPDRGGYTF
NA | TRBJ1-4 | NA | TRBV9 | TGTGCCAGCAGCGTAGGGGGGGACCGGATCCATTTTGCAACTAATGAAAAACTGTTTTTT | CASSVGGDRIHFATNEKLFF
NA | TRBJ2-7 | NA | TRBV18 | TGTGCCAGCTCACCAACGACAGCCCTTCCCTACGAGCAGTACTTC | CASSPTTALPYEQYF
NA | TRBJ1-5 | NA | TRBV7-8 | TGTGCCAGCAGCCCCATGGGGGGTTTCGATCAGCCCCAGCATTTT | CASSPMGGFDQPQHF
NA | TRBJ1-1 | NA | TRBV5-1 | TGCGCCAGCAGCGATGACTTCATGAACACTGAAGCTTTCTTT | CASSDDFMNTEAFF
NA | TRBJ1-4 | NA | TRBV2 | TGTGCCAGCAGTGACCGGGGAGGGAGCAGGCCGAGAGAAAAACTGTTTTTT | CASSDRGGSRPREKLFF
NA | TRBJ1-5 | TRBD1 | TRBV4-2 | TGTGCCAGCAGCCAAGAGGCCGGACAGGGGAATCAGCCCCAGCATTTT | CASSQEAGQGNQPQHF
NA | TRBJ1-5 | TRBD1 | TRBV6-6 | TGTGCCAGCAGACACCATGACAGGGAGGATCAGCCCCAGCATTTT | CASRHHDREDQPQHF